Below, 23 T cell receptor beta chains from the same sample are listed, as sequenced in a study of blood T cell repertoires in COVID-19. TCRdb's copy holds only in-frame clones and misses some; the assay was immunoSEQ multiplex PCR. Of approximately 350,000 clones detected, about 93% appear once; the ten largest clones hold around 3.5%. The sequencing sample was made of peripheral blood. The source of these receptors is a young woman who had recovered from COVID-19.

This sequence joins TRBV9 and TRBJ2-5, with a possible D match to TRBD2 (7 bases). The CDR3 loop spans 14 amino acids. Germline CDR1 is SGDLS and CDR2 is YYNGEE. V dropped 4 bases and J dropped 1 base, with 11 bases sitting between them. CDR3 protein: CASSWGGPQETQYF. Written as DNA, the CDR3 is TGTGCCAGCAGCTGGGGGGGGCCCCAAGAGACCCAGTACTTC.

The chain recombines TRBV11-2 with TRBJ1-2; TRBD1 matches 9 bases. This CDR3 region has 13 residues. Trimming cost V 1 base and J 7 bases; bases outside gene matches: 1. Germline V CDR1 and CDR2: SGHAT, FQNNGV. CDR3 sequence reads: CASSLGTGVGYTF. The CDR3 DNA reads as TGTGCCAGCAGCTTAGGGACAGGGGTTGGCTACACCTTC.

V is TRBV21-1 and J is TRBJ2-7; the D segment call TRBD1 is taken from the table without a DNA check. TRBV21-1 is a known pseudogene. The CDR3 extends over 15 amino acids. The CDR3 is CASSKLGTGPYEQYV. The CDR3, as DNA: TGTGCCAGCAGCAAATTAGGGACAGGGCCCTACGAGCAGTACGTC.

The CDR3 nucleotides are TGTGCCAGCAGCGAGGCGGGCACCTCTTACGAGCAGTACGTC. The encoded protein is CASSEAGTSYEQYV. The chain joins TRBV21-1 to TRBJ2-7; the table's D call, TRBD2, has no DNA check behind it. TRBV21-1 is a listed pseudogene. This CDR3 is 14 amino acids long.

The chain carries TRBV11-3 and TRBJ2-3, with 10 bases aligning to TRBD2. V lost 1 base, J lost 2 bases, and 3 bases stayed unmatched. The CDR3 extends over 16 amino acids. Germline CDR1 SGHNT, CDR2 YENEEA. The CDR3 here is CASSLVLAGLTDTQYF. In nucleotides, the CDR3 is TGTGCCAGCAGCTTAGTACTAGCGGGGCTCACAGATACGCAGTATTTT.

V is TRBV28 and J is TRBJ2-3, with TRBD2 as a possible D gene (5 bases). Germline V gene sequence: CDR1 MDHEN, CDR2 SYDVKM. V gave up 6 bases and J gave up 8 bases, with 36 bases separating them. This CDR3 region has 20 residues. The CDR3 nucleotides are TGTGCCAGCAGGCGGACTCCTCGGCAGGTTGCTTATTCCAAGCCAGGTACGCAGTATTTT. Its translation is CASRRTPRQVAYSKPGTQYF. The full variable domain, with the rest looked up from reference TRBV28 and TRBJ2-3, is DVKVTQSSRYLVKRTGEKVFLECVQDMDHENMFWYRQDPGLGLRLIYFSYDVKMKEKGDIPEGYSVSREKKERFSLILESASTNQTSMYLCASRRTPRQVAYSKPGTQYFGPGTRLTVL.

The chain combines TRBV7-8 with TRBJ1-5; possible D gene TRBD1, 5 bases. The ends were cut back, 1 base at V and 7 bases at J, with 11 bases in the middle. The V gene's germline CDR1 is SGHVS and CDR2 FQNEAQ. The CDR3 is 14 residues long. The CDR3 is CASSLGQGGQPQHF. The CDR3 DNA follows: TGTGCCAGCAGCTTAGGGCAGGGCGGCCAGCCCCAGCATTTT.

This chain connects TRBV5-6 to TRBJ2-7; maybe TRBD1 (6 bases). The CDR3 is 14 residues long. V was trimmed by 5 bases and J by 6 bases, leaving 18 bases between them. From germline, CDR1 is SGHDT and CDR2 YYEEEE. The CDR3 is CASRNRGGASEQYV. Here the CDR3 DNA reads TGTGCCAGCAGAAACCGAGGGGGAGCTAGCGAGCAGTACGTC.

This chain joins TRBV2 and TRBJ2-1; 9 nucleotides match TRBD1. The germline CDR1 and CDR2 sequences are SNHLY and FYNNEI. V dropped 6 bases and J dropped 4; count of bases not matched to a gene: 4. This CDR3 spans 14 amino acids. Here the CDR3 DNA reads TGTGCCAGCAGAGCCGGACAGGGGTACAATGAGCAGTTCTTC. As protein: CASRAGQGYNEQFF.

Notes on this clone: Other DNA sequences in the sample encode the same CDR3. This chain connects TRBV19 to TRBJ2-3; weak D call: TRBD2 (5 bases). Trimming stripped 1 base from V and 4 bases from J, with 6 bases between. The CDR3 has 13 amino acids. CDR1 and CDR2 from the germline V gene are LNHDA and SQIVND (reference sequence). CDR3 sequence reads: CASSIGGADTQYF. DNA for the CDR3: TGTGCCAGTAGTATAGGGGGAGCAGATACGCAGTATTTT.

The V call is TRBV27, the J call TRBJ2-1; the D is unclear. Per the germline V gene, CDR1 is MNHEY and CDR2 is SMNVEV (reference sequence). The CDR3 is made up of 12 amino acids. V was clipped by 0 bases and J by 7 bases, with 4 bases between them. CDR3 sequence (DNA): TGTGCCAGCAGTTTATCGAGGAATGAGCAGTTCTTC. It is translated as CASSLSRNEQFF.

This chain connects TRBV2 to TRBJ2-7; 11 nucleotides align to TRBD2. V dropped 6 bases and J dropped 4; count of bases not matched to a gene: 5. The CDR3 spans 14 residues. CDR1 SNHLY and CDR2 FYNNEI come from the germline V gene. The CDR3: CASRIAGGRYEQYV. The CDR3 DNA reads TGTGCCAGCAGGATAGCGGGAGGGAGGTACGAGCAGTACGTC.

This sequence joins TRBV18 and TRBJ1-1; 10 bases match TRBD1. CDR3 size: 15 residues. V lost 4 bases and J lost 5; bases outside the gene matches: 7. Germline CDR1 and CDR2: KGHSH and LQKENI. The CDR3 region has the DNA TGTGCCAGCTCACATACCGGGACAGGGGAAACTGAAGCTTTCTTT. Encoded protein: CASSHTGTGETEAFF.

The chain combines TRBV7-2 with TRBJ2-5, with D maybe TRBD2 (6 bases). Trimming stripped 5 bases from V and 4 bases from J, with 17 bases between. The CDR3 runs 15 residues. Per germline, CDR1 SGHTA and CDR2 FQGNSA. Here the CDR3 reads CASSPTGDFLETQYF. CDR3 nucleotides: TGTGCCAGCAGCCCAACTGGGGACTTCCTAGAGACCCAGTACTTC.

The chain joins TRBV11-2 to TRBJ1-2, with D possibly being TRBD1 (6 bases). This CDR3 region has 13 residues. CDR1 is SGHAT, CDR2 FQNNGV, per germline. V lost 1 base to trimming and J lost 7 bases, with 10 bases between them. The CDR3, as DNA: TGTGCCAGCAGCTTAGTAGGGGGTTCTGGCTACACCTTC. This translates into CASSLVGGSGYTF.

The chain uses TRBV18 and TRBJ1-1, with no clear D. Trimming pared 2 bases from V and 12 bases from J, leaving 19 bases between. From germline, CDR1 is KGHSH and CDR2 LQKENI. CDR3 length: 14 amino acids. The CDR3: CASSPLDWVRETFF. The CDR3 DNA sequence: TGTGCCAGCTCACCATTGGACTGGGTACGAGAAACTTTCTTT.

The CDR3 region has the DNA TGCGCCAGCAGCCAACCCAGACTAGCGGGAGCAGATACGCAGTATTTT. Residues: CASSQPRLAGADTQYF. The chain recombines TRBV4-1 with TRBJ2-3, with 12 positions matching TRBD2. The CDR3 totals 16 residues. CDR1 MGHRA and CDR2 YSYEKL come from the germline V gene. J lost 4 bases, V lost 2 bases, and 4 bases had no gene match.

The chain employs TRBV7-9 and TRBJ1-2; 8 bases line up with TRBD1. V shed 5 bases and J 7 bases; nucleotides not matched to a gene: 15. This CDR3 comprises 16 residues. Germline-derived CDR1 and CDR2 are SEHNR and FQNEAQ (reference sequence). CDR3 DNA sequence: TGTGCCAGCAGCCTCTTGACAGGGGACGAAAACGGTGGCTACACCTTC. Protein: CASSLLTGDENGGYTF.

The V gene is TRBV11-2, the J gene TRBJ2-3; 9 bases match TRBD2. With 6 bases clipped from V and 2 bases from J, the junction kept 6 bases outside the gene matches. From germline, CDR1 is SGHAT and CDR2 FQNNGV. This CDR3 is 15 amino acids long. The CDR3 DNA sequence: TGTGCCAGCAGTAATCTAGCGGGATACACAGATACGCAGTATTTT. This translates into CASSNLAGYTDTQYF.

The V and J genes are TRBV11-3 and TRBJ1-1, with 8 bases that match TRBD1. Losses at the gene ends were 6 bases for V and 5 bases for J; bases not matched to a gene: 2. Germline loops: CDR1 SGHNT, CDR2 YENEEA. The CDR3 length is 12 residues. Here the CDR3 reads CASRQGGTEAFF. The CDR3 DNA reads TGTGCCAGCAGACAGGGGGGTACTGAAGCTTTCTTT.

About this clone: It is unclear where the CDR3 begins or ends on the DNA, so no DNA is shown, and the CDR3 is as TCRdb lists it. The rearrangement links TRBV5-6 to TRBJ2-1; the D segment call TRBD2 is taken from the table without a DNA check. The CDR3 extends over 16 residues, inclusive of both ends. Germline V lookup: CDR1 SGHDT, CDR2 YYEEEE. The CDR3 loop reads CASSLWASGSRSLAFF.

The CDR3 region has the DNA TGTGCCAGCAGCTCCCGGGACTACCCTAGCGAGCAGTACGTC. This translates into CASSSRDYPSEQYV. The chain uses TRBV7-8 and TRBJ2-7; 7 positions match TRBD2. Germline CDR1 SGHVS, CDR2 FQNEAQ. The CDR3 is 14 residues long. With V trimmed by 4 bases and J by 6 bases, 9 bases remained unmatched.

This rearrangement joins TRBV10-3 to TRBJ2-7, with a possible D match to TRBD2 (5 bases). Germline CDR1 is ENHRY and CDR2 is SYGVKD. V was clipped by 6 bases and J by 3 bases, with 12 bases between them. The CDR3 totals 13 residues. The CDR3 reads CAIRPLGSYEQYV. Here the CDR3 DNA reads TGTGCCATCAGGCCCCTGGGGAGCTACGAGCAGTACGTC.